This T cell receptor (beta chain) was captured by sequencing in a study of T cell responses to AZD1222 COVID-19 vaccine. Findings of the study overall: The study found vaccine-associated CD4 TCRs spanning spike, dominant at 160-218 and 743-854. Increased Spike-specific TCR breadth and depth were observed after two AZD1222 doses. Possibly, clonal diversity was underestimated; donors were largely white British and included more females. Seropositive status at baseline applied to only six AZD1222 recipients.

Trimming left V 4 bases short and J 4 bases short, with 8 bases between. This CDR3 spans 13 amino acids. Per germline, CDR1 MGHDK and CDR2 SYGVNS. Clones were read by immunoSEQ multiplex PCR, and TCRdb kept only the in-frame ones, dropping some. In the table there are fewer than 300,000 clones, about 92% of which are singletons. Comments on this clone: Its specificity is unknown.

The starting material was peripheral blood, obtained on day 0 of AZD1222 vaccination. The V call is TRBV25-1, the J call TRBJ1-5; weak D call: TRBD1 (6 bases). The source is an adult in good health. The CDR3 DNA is TGTGCCAGCAGTGGTACAGGGAATCAGCCCCAGCATTTT. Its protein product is CASSGTGNQPQHF.